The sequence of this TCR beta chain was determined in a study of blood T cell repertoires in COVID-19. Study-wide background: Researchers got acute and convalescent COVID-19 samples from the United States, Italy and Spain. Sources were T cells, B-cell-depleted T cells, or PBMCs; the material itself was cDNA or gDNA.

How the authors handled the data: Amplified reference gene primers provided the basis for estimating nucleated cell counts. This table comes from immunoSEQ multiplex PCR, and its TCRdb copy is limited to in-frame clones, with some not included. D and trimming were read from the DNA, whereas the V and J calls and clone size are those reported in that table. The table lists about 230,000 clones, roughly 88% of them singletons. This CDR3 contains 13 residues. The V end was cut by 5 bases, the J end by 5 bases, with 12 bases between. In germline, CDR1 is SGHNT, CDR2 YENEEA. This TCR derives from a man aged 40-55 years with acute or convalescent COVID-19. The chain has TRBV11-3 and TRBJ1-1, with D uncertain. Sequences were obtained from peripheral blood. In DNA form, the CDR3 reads TGTGCCAGCAGCACCCCCCCCGGGACTGAAGCTTTCTTT. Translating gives CASSTPPGTEAFF. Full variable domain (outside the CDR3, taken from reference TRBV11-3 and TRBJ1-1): EAGVVQSPRYKIIEKKQPVAFWCNPISGHNTLYWYLQNLGQGPELLIRYENEEAVDDSQLPKDRFSAERLKGVDSTLKIQPAELGDSAVYLCASSTPPGTEAFFGQGTRLTVV.